A selection of T cell receptor beta chains follows, all from one sample in a study of shared clonotypes between healthy human individuals. Repertoires were generated with immunoSEQ multiplex PCR, while TCRdb's copy carries only in-frame clones and drops some. The data hold some 2,000,000 clones, with approximately 95% observed a single time. Sequencing input: naive CD8+ T cells sorted from blood. The origin of the receptors is a man between 18 and 29 years old in good health. Each CDR3 is given with its conserved first and last residue. Each record gives: V gene, clone size, J gene, D gene, CDR3 DNA, CDR3 protein. A D gene is named only where the DNA matches it firmly. The size entry is marked missing in some rows and otherwise reads once, few, many or a size class.

v_gene: TRBV9
abundance: .
j_gene: TRBJ2-5
d_gene: .
CDR3nt: TGTGCCAGCAGCCCCCCGTACCAAGAGACCCAGTACTTC
CDR3aa: CASSPPYQETQYF

v_gene: TRBV4-1
abundance: once
j_gene: TRBJ2-1
d_gene: .
CDR3nt: TGCGCCAGCAGCCACCTAGGACCTATACCCAATGAGCAGTTCTTC
CDR3aa: CASSHLGPIPNEQFF

v_gene: TRBV7-9
abundance: .
j_gene: TRBJ2-5
d_gene: .
CDR3nt: TGTGCCAGCAGCTTAGGAGGGGGCCAAGAGACCCAGTACTTC
CDR3aa: CASSLGGGQETQYF

v_gene: TRBV7-9
abundance: .
j_gene: TRBJ1-4
d_gene: TRBD1
CDR3nt: TGTGCCAGCAGCTCGCACAGGGGAATTGATGAAAAACTGTTTTTT
CDR3aa: CASSSHRGIDEKLFF

v_gene: TRBV4-1
abundance: .
j_gene: TRBJ2-2
d_gene: .
CDR3nt: TGCGCCAGCAGCCACGGGGGTGGGGAATGGGAGCTGTTTTTT
CDR3aa: CASSHGGGEWELFF

v_gene: TRBV7-2
abundance: .
j_gene: TRBJ2-1
d_gene: .
CDR3nt: TGTGCCAGCAGCTTAGAGGAGGCGGGGTTCTACAATGAGCAGTTCTTC
CDR3aa: CASSLEEAGFYNEQFF

v_gene: TRBV4-3
abundance: .
j_gene: TRBJ1-1
d_gene: .
CDR3nt: TGCGCCAGCAGCCAAGGACCCCTTGAGACTGAAGCTTTCTTT
CDR3aa: CASSQGPLETEAFF

v_gene: TRBV4-2
abundance: .
j_gene: TRBJ1-1
d_gene: .
CDR3nt: TGTGCCAGCAGCCAAGATCTCCCCCAAGGGGACACTGAAGCTTTCTTT
CDR3aa: CASSQDLPQGDTEAFF

v_gene: TRBV5-4
abundance: .
j_gene: TRBJ2-7
d_gene: TRBD1
CDR3nt: TGTGCCAGCAGCTTGGGGGCACAGGGGTCCTACGAGCAGTACTTC
CDR3aa: CASSLGAQGSYEQYF

v_gene: TRBV5-4
abundance: .
j_gene: TRBJ2-5
d_gene: TRBD2
CDR3nt: TGTGCCAGCCACCCCGGGGGGGGCCAATTGGCGGAGACCCAGTACTTC
CDR3aa: CASHPGGGQLAETQYF